This T cell receptor (beta chain) is from a study of CD8 T cells in ankylosing spondylitis. Findings and limits, study-wide: In ankylosing spondylitis patients, matched synovial fluid reportedly showed significant enrichment of disease-linked clones. Earlier literature documents some of the motif variants in reactive arthritis synovial fluid and blood. Clones that were linked to disease were CD8+ and were relatively rare in peripheral blood. For ankylosing spondylitis blood, a TCR beta motif of fewer than 10 highly homologous variants appeared characteristic.

Of note for this clonotype: Its target is unknown.

From germline, CDR1 is MDHEN and CDR2 SYDVKM. CDR3 size: 14 residues. Trimming took off 1 base at V and 5 bases at J, with 11 bases between the two ends. Generation of TCR beta libraries employed quantitative 5'-RACE incorporating molecular barcodes. TCRdb redid the calling of the 5' RACE reads with MiXCR, one entry per CDR3 protein. The sample lists about 90,000 distinct CDR3 sequences; about 9% were seen once. This chain joins TRBV28 and TRBJ2-5; D gene ambiguous. This TCR came from a male donor with ankylosing spondylitis. Sequencing was carried out using blood, either unsorted or a sorted T cell fraction (not recorded which). The CDR3 coding sequence is TGTGCCAGCAGTTTATTTGGGCTGGGGGAGACCCAGTACTTC. Translation gives CASSLFGLGETQYF.